This T cell receptor beta chain was obtained from a study of T cell responses to AZD1222 COVID-19 vaccine (dated by TCRdb to the early 2020s). About the investigation overall: TCR sequencing was performed for more than 230 trial participants, of whom some 200 were given two doses of AZD1222 and 26 were given two doses of MenACWY control vaccine. Enrollment into the trials was organized by age into subgroups of 18-55, 56-69 and 70-plus years, and those subgroups contained roughly 150, 30 and 60 TCR-sequenced participants, respectively.

Concerning this clone itself: What antigen it recognizes has not been identified. Base qualities are not recorded, but no much larger clone differs from it by a single base.

V trim: 4 bases; J trim: 3 bases; unmatched bases: 5. The CDR3 has 14 amino acids, counting the end cysteine and phenylalanine. Only the CDR3 region is kept as DNA, spanning 42 bases read in frame from base 1. The germline V gene (reference sequence) sets CDR1 to SGHNT and CDR2 to YYREEE. The CDR3 regions of human TCRbeta chains were analyzed by immunosequencing. The authors' analysis ran thus. Repertoire TCRs were checked for matches against a reference library of SARS-CoV-2-specific TCRs that had been generated using the MIRA antigen-specificity platform. Breadth was defined as the fraction of unique TCRs that were SARS-CoV-2-associated. Depth was defined as the fraction of total T cells that were SARS-CoV-2-associated. Each spike-specific TCR was assigned to its reactive spike region and to a CD4 or CD8 class using the MIRA data. Log10-transformed breadth and depth values were compared by one-way ANOVA with Sidak's multiple comparisons tests. TCRdb retrieved this table from immuneACCESS and kept in-frame rearrangements only. Not all clones are present; in checked studies, unresolved V genes account for under half, and no reason is known for the remainder. That table is the source of V, J and clone size, and D and trimming were worked out from the DNA. The sample contains 120,000 or so clones, roughly 87% of them found a single time. Around 4.5% of the sample is taken by the ten largest.

General conclusions and limits of the study: No day 14 peak-response samples were available, so repertoires were characterized only after the peak T cell response. Most participants were white British and females outnumbered males, and the authors suggested that clonal diversity may have been underestimated. After two AZD1222 doses, spike-specific TCR breadth and depth were significantly higher than at day 0 and than in MenACWY recipients. The vaccine-associated CD4 TCRs covered the entire spike protein, and the dominant responses fell in regions 160-218 and 743-854. Reportedly, almost half of the unique spike-specific TCRs recognized epitopes lying outside the regions that are mutated in the B.1.351 and B.1.1.7 variants. In the small 56-69-year group, the increase in depth fell short of significance, most likely because of low power. Conclusions about previously exposed vaccinees were limited because only a handful of AZD1222 recipients were SARS-CoV-2 seropositive at baseline.

Per the publication, the time point label means: baseline before first vaccination. According to the study, the label for this sample's treatment or condition signals: meningococcal conjugate vaccine given as trial control. The vaccinee samples were drawn from two UK trials, COV001 and COV002, one of which was a single-blind randomized controlled phase 2/3 trial testing AZD1222 (ChAdOx1 nCoV-19) in healthy adults. Trial participant PBMC samples were collected at day 0 and day 28 after the second dose for TCRbeta chain sequencing. This clonotype originated in an adult in good health. The rearranged chain carries TRBV5-4 and TRBJ1-1; 8 central nucleotides agree with TRBD1. The input for sequencing was peripheral blood, taken on day 0 of MenACWY control vaccination. The DNA sequence is given as TGTGCCAGCAGCAGACAGGGGCCTGACACTGAAGCTTTCTTT. This yields the protein CASSRQGPDTEAFF.